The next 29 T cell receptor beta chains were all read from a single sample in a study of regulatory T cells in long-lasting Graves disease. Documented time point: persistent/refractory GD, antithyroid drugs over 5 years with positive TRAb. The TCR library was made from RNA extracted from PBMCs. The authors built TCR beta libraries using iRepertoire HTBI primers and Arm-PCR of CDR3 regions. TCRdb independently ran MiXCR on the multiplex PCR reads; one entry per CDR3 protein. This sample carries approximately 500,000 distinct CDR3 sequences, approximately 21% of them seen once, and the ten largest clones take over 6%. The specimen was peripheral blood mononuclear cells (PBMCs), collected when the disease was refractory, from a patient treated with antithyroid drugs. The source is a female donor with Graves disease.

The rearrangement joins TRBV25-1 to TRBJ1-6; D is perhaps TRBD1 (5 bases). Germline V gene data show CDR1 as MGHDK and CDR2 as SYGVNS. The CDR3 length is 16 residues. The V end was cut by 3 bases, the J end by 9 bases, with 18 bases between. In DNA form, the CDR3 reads TGTGCCAGCAGTGATCAGGGTCGGGCAGTAGGTTCACCCCTCCACTTT. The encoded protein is CASSDQGRAVGSPLHF.

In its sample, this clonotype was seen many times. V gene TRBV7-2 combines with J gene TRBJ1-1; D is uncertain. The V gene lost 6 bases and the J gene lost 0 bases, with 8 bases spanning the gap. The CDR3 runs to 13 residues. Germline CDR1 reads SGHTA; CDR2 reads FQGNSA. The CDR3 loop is CASSFQMNTEAFF. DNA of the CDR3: TGTGCCAGCAGTTTTCAGATGAACACTGAAGCTTTCTTT.

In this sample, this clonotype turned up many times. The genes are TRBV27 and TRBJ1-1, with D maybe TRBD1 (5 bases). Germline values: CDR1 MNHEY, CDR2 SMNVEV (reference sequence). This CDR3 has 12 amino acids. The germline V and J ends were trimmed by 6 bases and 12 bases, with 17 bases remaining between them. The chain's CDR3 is CASRPPGGVPFF. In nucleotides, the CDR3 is TGTGCCAGCAGGCCCCCGGGGGGAGTCCCTTTCTTT.

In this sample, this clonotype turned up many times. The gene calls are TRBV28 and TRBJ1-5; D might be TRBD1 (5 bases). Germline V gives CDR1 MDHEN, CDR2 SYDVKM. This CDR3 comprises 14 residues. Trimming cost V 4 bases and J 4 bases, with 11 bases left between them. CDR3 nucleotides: TGTGCCAGCAGTTCCATTGGGGGGAATCAGCCCCAGCATTTT. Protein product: CASSSIGGNQPQHF.

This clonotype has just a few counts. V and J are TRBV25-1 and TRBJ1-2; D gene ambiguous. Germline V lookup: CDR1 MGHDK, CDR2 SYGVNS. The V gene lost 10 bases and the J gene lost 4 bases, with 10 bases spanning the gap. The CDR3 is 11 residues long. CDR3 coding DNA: TGTGCCACTCCCCCAGGCTATGGCTACACCTTC. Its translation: CATPPGYGYTF.

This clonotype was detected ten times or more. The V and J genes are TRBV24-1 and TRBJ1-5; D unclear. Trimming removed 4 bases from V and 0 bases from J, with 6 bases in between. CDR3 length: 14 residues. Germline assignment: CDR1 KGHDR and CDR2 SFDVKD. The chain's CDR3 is CATSDPGSNQPQHF. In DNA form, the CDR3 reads TGTGCCACCAGTGACCCGGGTAGCAATCAGCCCCAGCATTTT.

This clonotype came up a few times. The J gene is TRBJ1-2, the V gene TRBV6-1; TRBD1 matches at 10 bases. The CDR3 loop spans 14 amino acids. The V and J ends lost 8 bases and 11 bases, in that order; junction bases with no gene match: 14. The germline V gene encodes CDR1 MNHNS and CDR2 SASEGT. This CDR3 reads CASRTPGQGITYTF. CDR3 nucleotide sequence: TGTGCCAGCCGAACTCCGGGACAGGGGATTACTTACACCTTC.

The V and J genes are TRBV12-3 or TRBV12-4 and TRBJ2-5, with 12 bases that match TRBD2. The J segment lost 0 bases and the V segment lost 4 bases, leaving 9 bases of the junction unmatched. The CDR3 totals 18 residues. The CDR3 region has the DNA TGTGCCAGCAGTTCAACTACTAGCGGGGGGAAGTACCAAGAGACCCAGTACTTC. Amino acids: CASSSTTSGGKYQETQYF.

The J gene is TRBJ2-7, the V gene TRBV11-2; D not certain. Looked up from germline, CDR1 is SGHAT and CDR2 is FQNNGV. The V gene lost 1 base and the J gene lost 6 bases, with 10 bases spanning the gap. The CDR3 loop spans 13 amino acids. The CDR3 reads CASSLAPGAEQYF. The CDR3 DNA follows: TGTGCCAGCAGCTTAGCGCCAGGAGCCGAGCAGTACTTC. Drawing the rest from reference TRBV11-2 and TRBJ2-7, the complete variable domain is EAGVAQSPRYKIIEKRQSVAFWCNPISGHATLYWYQQILGQGPKLLIQFQNNGVVDDSQLPKDRFSAERLKGVDSTLKIQPAKLEDSAVYLCASSLAPGAEQYFGPGTRLTVT.

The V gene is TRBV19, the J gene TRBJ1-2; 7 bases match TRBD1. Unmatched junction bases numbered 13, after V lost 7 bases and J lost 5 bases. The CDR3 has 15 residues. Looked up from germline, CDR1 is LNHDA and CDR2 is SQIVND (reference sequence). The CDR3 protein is CASKHRQGGEYGYTF. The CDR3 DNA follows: TGTGCCAGTAAACATCGACAGGGCGGCGAGTATGGCTACACCTTC.

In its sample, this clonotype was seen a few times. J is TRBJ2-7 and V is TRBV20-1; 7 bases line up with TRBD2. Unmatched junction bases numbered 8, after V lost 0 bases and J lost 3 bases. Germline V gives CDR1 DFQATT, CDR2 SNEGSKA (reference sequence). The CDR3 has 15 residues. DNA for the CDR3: TGCAGTGCTAGAGATGTCGCGACTAGCAGCTACGAGCAGTACTTC. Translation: CSARDVATSSYEQYF.

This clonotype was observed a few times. As DNA, the CDR3 is TGTGCCAGCAGTCTAACTCAGGGGTCTGAAGCTTTCTTT. As protein: CASSLTQGSEAFF. The rearrangement joins TRBV27 to TRBJ1-1, with D maybe TRBD1 (6 bases). The CDR3 extends over 13 amino acids. The V end lost 5 bases, the J end lost 6 bases, and 13 bases lay between the germline ends. CDR1 is MNHEY and CDR2 is SMNVEV in the germline V gene (reference sequence).

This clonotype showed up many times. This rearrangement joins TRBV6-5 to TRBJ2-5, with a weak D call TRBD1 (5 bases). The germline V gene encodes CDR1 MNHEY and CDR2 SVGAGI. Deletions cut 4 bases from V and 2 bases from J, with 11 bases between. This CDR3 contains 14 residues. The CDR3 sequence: CASSSQGWQETQYF. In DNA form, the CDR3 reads TGTGCCAGCAGTTCCCAGGGTTGGCAAGAGACCCAGTACTTC.

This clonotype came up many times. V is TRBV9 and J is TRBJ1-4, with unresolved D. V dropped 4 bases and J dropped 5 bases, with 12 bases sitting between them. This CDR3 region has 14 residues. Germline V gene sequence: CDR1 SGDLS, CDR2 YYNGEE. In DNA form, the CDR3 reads TGTGCCAGCAGCCCACAGTTGGCGAATGAAAAACTGTTTTTT. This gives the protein CASSPQLANEKLFF.

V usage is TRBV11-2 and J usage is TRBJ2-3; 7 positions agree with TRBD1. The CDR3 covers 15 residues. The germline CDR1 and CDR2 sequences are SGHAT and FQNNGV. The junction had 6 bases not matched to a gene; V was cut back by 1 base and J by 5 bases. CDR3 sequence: CASSLALSGGDTQYF. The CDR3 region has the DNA TGTGCCAGCAGCTTAGCGCTGTCAGGGGGAGATACGCAGTATTTT.

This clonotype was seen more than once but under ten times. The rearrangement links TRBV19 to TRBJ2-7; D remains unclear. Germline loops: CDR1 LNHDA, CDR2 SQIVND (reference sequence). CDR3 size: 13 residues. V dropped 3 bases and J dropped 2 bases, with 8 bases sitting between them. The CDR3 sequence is CASSIRVPYEQYF. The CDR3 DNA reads TGTGCCAGTAGTATTCGGGTACCCTACGAGCAGTACTTC.

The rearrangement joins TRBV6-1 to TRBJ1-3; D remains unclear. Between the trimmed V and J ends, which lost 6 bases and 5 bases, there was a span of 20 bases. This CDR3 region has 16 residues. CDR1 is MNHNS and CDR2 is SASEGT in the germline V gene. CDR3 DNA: TGTGCCAGCAGGTGGAGTGTCGGATCGAACAGAAACACCATATATTTT. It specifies CASRWSVGSNRNTIYF.

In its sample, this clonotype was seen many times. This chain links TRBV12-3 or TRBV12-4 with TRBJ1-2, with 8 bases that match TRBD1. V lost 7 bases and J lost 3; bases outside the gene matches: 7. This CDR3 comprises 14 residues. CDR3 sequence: CASTNSGGDYGYTF. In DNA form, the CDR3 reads TGTGCCAGCACAAATTCAGGGGGCGACTATGGCTACACCTTC.

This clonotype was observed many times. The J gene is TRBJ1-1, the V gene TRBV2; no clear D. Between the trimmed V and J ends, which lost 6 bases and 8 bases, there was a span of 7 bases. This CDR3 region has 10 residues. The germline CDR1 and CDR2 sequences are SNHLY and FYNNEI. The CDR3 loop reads CASRGMEAFF. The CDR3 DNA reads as TGTGCCAGCAGGGGGATGGAAGCTTTCTTT.

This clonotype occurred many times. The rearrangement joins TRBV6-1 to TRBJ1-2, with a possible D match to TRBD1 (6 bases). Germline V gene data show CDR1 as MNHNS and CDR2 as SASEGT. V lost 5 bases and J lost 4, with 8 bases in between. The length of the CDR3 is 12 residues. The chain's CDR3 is CASSRTAYGYTF. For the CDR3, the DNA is TGTGCCAGCAGTCGGACAGCCTATGGCTACACCTTC.

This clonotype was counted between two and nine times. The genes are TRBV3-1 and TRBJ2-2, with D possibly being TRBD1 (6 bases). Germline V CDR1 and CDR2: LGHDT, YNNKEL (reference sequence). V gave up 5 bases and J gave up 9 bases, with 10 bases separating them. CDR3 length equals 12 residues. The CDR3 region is CASSSGVRELFF. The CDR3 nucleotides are TGTGCCAGCAGCTCAGGGGTCCGGGAGCTGTTTTTT. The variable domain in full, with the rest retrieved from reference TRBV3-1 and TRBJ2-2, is DTAVSQTPKYLVTQMGNDKSIKCEQNLGHDTMYWYKQDSKKFLKIMFSYNNKELIINETVPNRFSPKSPDKAHLNLHINSLELGDSAVYFCASSSGVRELFFGEGSRLTVL.

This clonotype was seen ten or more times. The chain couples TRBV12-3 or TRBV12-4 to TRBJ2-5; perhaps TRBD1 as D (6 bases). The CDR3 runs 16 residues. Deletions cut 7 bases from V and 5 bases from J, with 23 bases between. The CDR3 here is CASTLGAAGVSETQYF. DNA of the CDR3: TGTGCCAGCACCTTAGGGGCGGCAGGGGTTTCCGAGACCCAGTACTTC.

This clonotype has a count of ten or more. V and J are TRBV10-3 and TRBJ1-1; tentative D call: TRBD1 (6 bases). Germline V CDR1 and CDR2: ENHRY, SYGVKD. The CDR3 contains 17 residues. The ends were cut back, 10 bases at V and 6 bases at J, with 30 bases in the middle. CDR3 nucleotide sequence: TGTGCCACGTTCCAGGGGAACTTGAGGCTTCCAAACGCTGAAGCTTTCTTT. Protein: CATFQGNLRLPNAEAFF.

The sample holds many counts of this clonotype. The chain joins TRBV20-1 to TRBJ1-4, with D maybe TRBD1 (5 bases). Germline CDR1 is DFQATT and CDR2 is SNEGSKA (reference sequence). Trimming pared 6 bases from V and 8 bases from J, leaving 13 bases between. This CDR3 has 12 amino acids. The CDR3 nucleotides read TGCAGTGCCGCAGGGTACGGGGAAAAACTGTTTTTT. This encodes CSAAGYGEKLFF.

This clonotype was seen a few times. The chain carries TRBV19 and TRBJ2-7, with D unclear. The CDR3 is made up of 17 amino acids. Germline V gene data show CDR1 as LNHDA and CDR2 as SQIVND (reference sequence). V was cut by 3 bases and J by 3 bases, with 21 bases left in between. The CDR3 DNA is TGTGCCAGTAGTATTCTTTCGACGGGCTCCCCTGTCTACGAGCAGTACTTC. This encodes CASSILSTGSPVYEQYF.

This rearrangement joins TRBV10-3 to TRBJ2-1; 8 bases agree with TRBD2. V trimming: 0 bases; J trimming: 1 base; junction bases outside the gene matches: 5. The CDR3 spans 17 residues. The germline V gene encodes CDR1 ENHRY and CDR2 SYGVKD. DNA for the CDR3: TGTGCCATCAGTGAGTCAGCGGGAGTAGGGTCCTACAATGAGCAGTTCTTC. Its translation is CAISESAGVGSYNEQFF.

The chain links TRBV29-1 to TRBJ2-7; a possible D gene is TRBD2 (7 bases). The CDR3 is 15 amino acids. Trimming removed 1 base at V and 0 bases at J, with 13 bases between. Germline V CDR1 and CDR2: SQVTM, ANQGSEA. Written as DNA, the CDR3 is TGCAGCGTTGAAGTGGGGGGCGGGGGCTCCTACGAGCAGTACTTC. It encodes CSVEVGGGGSYEQYF.

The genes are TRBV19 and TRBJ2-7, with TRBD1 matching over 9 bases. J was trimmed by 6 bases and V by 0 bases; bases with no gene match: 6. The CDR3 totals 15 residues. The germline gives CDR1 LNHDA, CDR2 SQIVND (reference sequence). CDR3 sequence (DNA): TGTGCCAGTAGTATAGACGGGACAGGGAGCCTCGAGCAGTACTTC. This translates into CASSIDGTGSLEQYF.

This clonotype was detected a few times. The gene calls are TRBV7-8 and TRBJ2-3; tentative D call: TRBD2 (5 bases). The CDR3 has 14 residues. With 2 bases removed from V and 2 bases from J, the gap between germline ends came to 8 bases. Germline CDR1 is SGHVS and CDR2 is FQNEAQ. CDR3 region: CASSLNGNTDTQYF. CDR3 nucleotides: TGTGCCAGCAGCTTAAACGGGAACACAGATACGCAGTATTTT.